The clone carrying this TCR beta chain was seen once. The antigen is unknown. Between the trimmed V and J ends, which lost 2 bases and 2 bases, there was a span of 12 bases. The CDR3 runs 15 residues. Germline V gene sequence: CDR1 MNHEY, CDR2 SVGAGI. These data belong to a study of cytomegalovirus exposure and HLA in healthy donors. Study-level points and caveats: Cytomegalovirus association was assigned to 150 to 200 TCR beta chains. TCR beta sequences reportedly predicted most subjects' HLA-A and HLA-B alleles accurately. Many donors shared some public TCRs, even though most TCR sequences were rare.

The PCR ran on 60 Vbeta and 13 Jbeta primers. Measured with immunoSEQ multiplex PCR; TCRdb has only the in-frame clones, and not every one. In the table there are 170,000 or so clones, around 81% of which are singletons. The sample taken for sequencing was PBMCs. This sequence was found in a woman aged 30 to 39 in good health and CMV-seronegative. The chain is built from TRBV6-5 and TRBJ1-2; D may be TRBD1 (6 bases). This chain's CDR3 is CASSYIGQSNYGYTF. The DNA of the CDR3 is TGTGCCAGCAGTTACATCGGACAGTCAAACTATGGCTACACCTTC.